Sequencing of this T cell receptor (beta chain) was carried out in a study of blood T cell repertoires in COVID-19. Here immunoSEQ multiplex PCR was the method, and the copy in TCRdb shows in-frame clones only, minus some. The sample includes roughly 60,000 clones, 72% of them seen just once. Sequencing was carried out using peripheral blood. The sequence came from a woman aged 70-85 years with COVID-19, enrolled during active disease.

CDR3 sequence: CASSYRTGGLVTGELFF. DNA of the CDR3: TGTGCCAGCAGTTACCGGACTGGGGGCTTGGTCACCGGGGAGCTGTTTTTT. This chain uses TRBV6-2 or TRBV6-3 with TRBJ2-2; TRBD1 might be the D (6 bases). Looked up from germline, CDR1 is MNHEY and CDR2 is SVGEGT. Deletions cut 2 bases from V and 4 bases from J, with 17 bases between. The CDR3 runs 17 residues.